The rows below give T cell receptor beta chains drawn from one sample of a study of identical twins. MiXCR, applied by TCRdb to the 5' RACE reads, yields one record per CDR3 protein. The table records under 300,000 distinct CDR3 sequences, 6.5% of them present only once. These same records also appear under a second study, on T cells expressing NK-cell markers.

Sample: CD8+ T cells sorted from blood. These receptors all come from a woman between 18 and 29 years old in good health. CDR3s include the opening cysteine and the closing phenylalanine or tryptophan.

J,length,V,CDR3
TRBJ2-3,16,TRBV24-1,CATILLGRLQSDTQYF
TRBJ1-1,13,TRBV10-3,CAISDATNTEAFF
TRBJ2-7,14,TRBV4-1,CASSPWDRAYEQYF
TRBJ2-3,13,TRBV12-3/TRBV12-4,CASSSGSTDTQYF
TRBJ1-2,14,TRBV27,CASSLSSQGVGYTF
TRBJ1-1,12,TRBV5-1,CASSPTGVDAFF
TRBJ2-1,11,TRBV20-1,CSARDENEQFF
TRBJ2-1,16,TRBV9,CASSATSGSSYNEQFF
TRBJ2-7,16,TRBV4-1,CASSQGTGLPLVEQYF
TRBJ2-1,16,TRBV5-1,CASSFSGRGTYNEQFF
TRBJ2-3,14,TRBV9,CASRPGHRTDTQYF
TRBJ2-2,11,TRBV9,CASMGTGELFF
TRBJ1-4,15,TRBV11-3,CASSWVGGLSEKLFF
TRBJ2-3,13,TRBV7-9,CASSSEPRDTQYF
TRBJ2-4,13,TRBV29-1,CSAEGTLQNIQYF
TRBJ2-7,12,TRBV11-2,CASSYRGREQYF
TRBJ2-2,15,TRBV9,CASSVDGVYTGELFF
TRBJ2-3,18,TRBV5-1,CASSPSWGAPAHTDTQYF
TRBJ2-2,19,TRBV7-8,CASSSPHGASGRVTGELFF
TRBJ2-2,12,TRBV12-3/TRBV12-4,CANSGTFGELFF
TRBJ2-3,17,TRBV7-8,CASSGTSGSLSTDTQYF
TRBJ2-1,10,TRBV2,CASRGFEQFF
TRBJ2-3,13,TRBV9,CASSPLYADTQYF
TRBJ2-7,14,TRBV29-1,CSVAIRDTLYEQYF
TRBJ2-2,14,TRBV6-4,CASSGGRETGELFF
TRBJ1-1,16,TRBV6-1,CASRDSIAYWDTEAFF
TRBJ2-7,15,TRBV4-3,CASSQERPGDYEQYF